The clone carrying this T cell receptor (beta chain) showed up many times. Antigen unknown. Trimming left V 4 bases short and J 6 bases short, with 22 bases between. CDR1 is MDHEN, CDR2 SYDVKM, per germline. The CDR3 length is 17 residues. Amplification targeted the TCR beta CDR3 regions, with RNA transcripts as the source material. Amplification began with first-round RT-PCR using HTBI primers, then second-round multiplex PCR was performed. TCRdb reprocessed the multiplex PCR reads with MiXCR, giving one entry per CDR3 protein. The repertoire consists of 680,000 or so distinct CDR3 sequences, with 20% to 25% occurring once and the leading ten covering more than 5.5%. The data stem from a study of Graves' ophthalmopathy and Graves' hyperthyroidism. Whole-study findings and limits: Ophthalmopathy could be told apart from stable hyperthyroidism by a 13-signature model (87.88% sensitivity, approximately 81% specificity).

The sequencing input was peripheral blood. This chain connects TRBV28 to TRBJ1-5, with D possibly TRBD1 on 6 matching bases. The source is a woman aged 18-29 years with stable Graves' hyperthyroidism. Some clones in this sample may be carry-over from other donors' samples. CDR3: CASSSHPLGGAIQPQHF. The CDR3 nucleotides are TGTGCCAGCAGTTCCCACCCGTTGGGGGGCGCAATTCAGCCCCAGCATTTT. Based on the CDR3 plus reference TRBV28 and TRBJ1-5, the full variable domain is DVKVTQSSRYLVKRTGEKVFLECVQDMDHENMFWYRQDPGLGLRLIYFSYDVKMKEKGDIPEGYSVSREKKERFSLILESASTNQTSMYLCASSSHPLGGAIQPQHFGDGTRLSIL.